This entry lists 16 T cell receptor beta chains sequenced from one sample in a study of Graves' ophthalmopathy and Graves' hyperthyroidism (dated by TCRdb to 2016 to 2018). TCRdb names Illumina HiSeq 2000 as the instrument used. TCR beta CDR3 regions were amplified from RNA transcripts for repertoire sequencing. The first round was an RT-PCR using HTBI primers with the Qiagen OneStep RT-PCR kit, and this first round was followed by a second-round multiplex PCR, then size selection and purification. TCRdb took the public reads, trimmed them with fastp at Q25, ran MiXCR for clone calling and kept in-frame beta chains. Rows with one shared CDR3 protein collapse into an entry with the most common genes and DNA. Recorded for this sample are 560,000 or so distinct CDR3 sequences; just under 40% of them occurred a single time. 3.5% to 5% of the sample is in the top ten clones. The specimen sequenced was peripheral blood or thyroid tissue (not recorded which). The receptor set was obtained from an adult man with Graves' hyperthyroidism.

This clonotype has ten or more counts. CDR3 protein: CSVGQGNSPLHF. CDR3 DNA: TGCAGCGTCGGACAGGGTAATTCACCCCTCCACTTT. The chain recombines TRBV29-1 with TRBJ1-6; the match to TRBD1 covers 8 bases. CDR1 is SQVTM, CDR2 ANQGSEA, per germline. Unmatched junction bases numbered 1, after V lost 6 bases and J lost 6 bases. The CDR3 contains 12 residues.

This clonotype was found many times. The chain uses TRBV29-1 and TRBJ2-6; D remains ambiguous. Germline V gene lookup returns CDR1 SQVTM and CDR2 ANQGSEA. CDR3 length equals 14 residues. Trimming removed 4 bases at V and 0 bases at J, with 7 bases between. The CDR3 DNA sequence: TGCAGCGTTGCTTCCAGCTCTGGGGCCAACGTCCTGACTTTC. Translated, it gives CSVASSSGANVLTF. The full variable domain, in which reference TRBV29-1 and TRBJ2-6 provide the parts outside the CDR3, is SAVISQKPSRDICQRGTSLTIQCQVDSQVTMMFWYRQQPGQSLTLIATANQGSEATYESGFVIDKFPISRPNLTFSTLTVSNMSPEDSSIYLCSVASSSGANVLTFGAGSRLTVL.

This clonotype was recorded many times. CDR3: CASSIGTGGSYEQYF. The CDR3 nucleotides are TGTGCCAGTAGTATAGGAACAGGGGGTTCCTACGAGCAGTACTTC. This sequence joins TRBV19 and TRBJ2-7, with 8 bases fitting TRBD1. Per germline, CDR1 LNHDA and CDR2 SQIVND (reference sequence). The junction had 3 bases not matched to a gene; V was cut back by 1 base and J by 1 base. The CDR3 loop spans 15 amino acids.

The sample holds one count of this clonotype. The chain employs TRBV19 and TRBJ2-3; the match to TRBD2 covers 9 bases. Trimming removed 8 bases from V and 4 bases from J; junction bases left unmatched: 4. CDR1 and CDR2 (germline): LNHDA, SQIVND (reference sequence). The CDR3 is made up of 13 amino acids. CDR3 amino acids: CASRAGGSDTQYF. Here the CDR3 DNA reads TGTGCCAGTCGAGCGGGAGGATCAGATACGCAGTATTTT.

This clonotype came up many times. V gene TRBV12-3 or TRBV12-4 combines with J gene TRBJ2-5, with TRBD2 matching 11 bases. The CDR3 is 14 residues long. Trimming removed 5 bases from V and 2 bases from J; junction bases left unmatched: 1. Written as DNA, the CDR3 is TGTGCCAGCAGTCCTAGCGGGAGGCAAGAGACCCAGTACTTC. This translates into CASSPSGRQETQYF.

The table lists this clonotype with a count of one. The genes are TRBV20-1 and TRBJ2-5; no reliable D call. Trimming stripped 3 bases from V and 8 bases from J, with 16 bases between. The CDR3 covers 13 residues. Germline V lookup: CDR1 DFQATT, CDR2 SNEGSKA (reference sequence). CDR3 in amino acids: CSASPQSTITQYF. The CDR3 DNA reads as TGCAGTGCTAGCCCACAGTCCACTATCACCCAGTACTTC.

This clonotype was counted many times. J is TRBJ1-2 and V is TRBV29-1; D call uncertain. CDR1 and CDR2 from the germline V gene are SQVTM and ANQGSEA. This CDR3 is 11 amino acids long. Trimming stripped 4 bases from V and 6 bases from J, with 9 bases between. Written as DNA, the CDR3 is TGCAGCGTTGGGGAGGCAGATGGCTACACCTTC. Protein: CSVGEADGYTF.

The chain couples TRBV19 to TRBJ2-3; a possible D gene is TRBD1 (7 bases). The V gene's germline CDR1 is LNHDA and CDR2 SQIVND (reference sequence). V was pared by 4 bases and J by 1 base, with 12 bases between. This CDR3 region has 15 residues. The CDR3 sequence: CASSNIRGGTDTQYF. DNA for the CDR3: TGTGCCAGTAGTAACATCAGGGGGGGCACAGATACGCAGTATTTT.

This clonotype was seen repeatedly, ten times or more. This rearrangement joins TRBV6-1 to TRBJ2-7; tentatively, D is TRBD1 (6 bases). CDR1 is MNHNS and CDR2 is SASEGT in the germline V gene. Trimming cost V 6 bases and J 5 bases, with 14 bases left between them. This CDR3 has 13 residues. Here the CDR3 DNA reads TGTGCCAGCAGGAAAACAGGGATCCACGAGCAGTACTTC. Translation: CASRKTGIHEQYF.

This clonotype was recorded at least ten times. The chain carries TRBV10-3 and TRBJ1-4; no definite D call. Germline V gene data show CDR1 as ENHRY and CDR2 as SYGVKD. V lost 3 bases and J 4 bases, leaving 6 bases between the germline ends. The CDR3 length is 13 residues. The CDR3 sequence is CAISEGSNEKLFF. As DNA, the CDR3 is TGTGCCATCAGTGAAGGCAGTAATGAAAAACTGTTTTTT.

This clonotype was recorded many times. The chain joins TRBV29-1 to TRBJ1-2, with D maybe TRBD1 (6 bases). Trimming shortened V by 7 bases and J by 0 bases, and 9 bases separated the two germline ends. CDR1 is SQVTM and CDR2 is ANQGSEA in the germline V gene. The CDR3 covers 12 residues. CDR3 bases: TGCAGCGGGGACATCCCTAACTATGGCTACACCTTC. As protein: CSGDIPNYGYTF.

This clonotype was recorded at least ten times. The chain carries TRBV9 and TRBJ2-5; D is possibly TRBD1 or TRBD2 (5 bases each). Germline values: CDR1 SGDLS, CDR2 YYNGEE. The V end lost 0 bases, the J end lost 5 bases, and 14 bases lay between the germline ends. The CDR3 is made up of 15 amino acids. CDR3 DNA sequence: TGTGCCAGCAGCGTAGGTCCTTGGGGGACGGAGACCCAGTACTTC. It is translated as CASSVGPWGTETQYF. Combining the CDR3 with reference TRBV9 and TRBJ2-5 gives the whole variable domain DSGVTQTPKHLITATGQRVTLRCSPRSGDLSVYWYQQSLDQGLQFLIQYYNGEERAKGNILERFSAQQFPDLHSELNLSSLELGDSALYFCASSVGPWGTETQYFGPGTRLLVL.

Ten or more counts support this clonotype. The chain couples TRBV20-1 to TRBJ2-7; D possibly matches TRBD1 or TRBD2 (6 bases each). In germline, CDR1 is DFQATT, CDR2 SNEGSKA (reference sequence). With 0 bases removed from V and 1 base from J, the gap between germline ends came to 13 bases. CDR3 length: 15 amino acids. The CDR3 loop reads CSARDPGGQSYEQYF. For the CDR3, the DNA is TGCAGTGCTAGAGACCCCGGGGGCCAATCCTACGAGCAGTACTTC.

The chain recombines TRBV6-1 with TRBJ2-7; 11 nucleotides line up with TRBD2. Germline loops: CDR1 MNHNS, CDR2 SASEGT. The CDR3 runs 16 residues. The junction had 9 bases not matched to a gene; V was cut back by 6 bases and J by 2 bases. The CDR3 DNA is TGTGCCAGCAGAACAACTGGACTAGCGGGCCCCTACGAGCAGTACTTC. This sequence encodes CASRTTGLAGPYEQYF.

A few counts support this clonotype. The chain carries TRBV12-5 and TRBJ2-7; TRBD2 might be the D (5 bases). The germline V gene encodes CDR1 LGHNT and CDR2 FRNRAP. V was trimmed by 3 bases and J by 5 bases, leaving 8 bases between them. The CDR3 runs 12 residues. The CDR3 DNA is TGTGCTAGTGGTTTCGTCGGGGACGAGCAGTACTTC. It specifies CASGFVGDEQYF.

V gene TRBV12-3 or TRBV12-4 combines with J gene TRBJ2-5; weak D call: TRBD2 (5 bases). This CDR3 contains 12 residues. With 9 bases removed from V and 5 bases from J, the gap between germline ends came to 13 bases. The CDR3 protein is CARGEGKETQYF. The CDR3 bases are TGTGCCAGGGGAGAGGGCAAGGAGACCCAGTACTTC.